This T cell receptor (beta chain) is drawn from a study of blood T cell repertoires in COVID-19. In the study overall: T cells, B-cell-depleted T cells, or PBMCs provided the cDNA or gDNA that served as material.

Assay used: immunoSEQ multiplex PCR; TCRdb lists only in-frame clones, some missing. The repertoire holds 100,000 to 150,000 clones, with 60% to 85% as singletons. This clone was seen once. Trimming shortened V by 4 bases and J by 5 bases, and 6 bases separated the two germline ends. This CDR3 is 11 amino acids long. The germline V gene encodes CDR1 SGHAT and CDR2 FQNNGV. The source of this sequence is a human donor with acute or convalescent COVID-19. The donor label of this sample is uncertain. V usage is TRBV11-2 and J usage is TRBJ2-7; D gene uncertain. The sequencing input was peripheral blood. CDR3 in DNA: TGTGCCAGCAGCTCGTATGACGAGCAGTACTTC. The encoded protein is CASSSYDEQYF. The variable domain in full, with the rest retrieved from reference TRBV11-2 and TRBJ2-7, is EAGVAQSPRYKIIEKRQSVAFWCNPISGHATLYWYQQILGQGPKLLIQFQNNGVVDDSQLPKDRFSAERLKGVDSTLKIQPAKLEDSAVYLCASSSYDEQYFGPGTRLTVT.